A single sample is the source of the 16 T cell receptor beta chains below, sequenced in a study of monozygotic twins with inflammatory bowel disease (dated by TCRdb to between 2019 and 2020). The library was produced with 5' RACE. Sequencing used an Illumina HiSeq 2500. Once TCRdb had reprocessed the reads, it stored one entry per CDR3 protein sequence and supplied no DNA. Per the sample table, the count is fewer than 150,000 distinct CDR3 sequences. The ten largest clones capture less than 3% of the sample. The sample was blood. These receptors were taken from a human donor with ulcerative colitis or Crohn's disease, or a healthy co-twin of an affected twin (not recorded which).

The chain carries TRBV12-3 or TRBV12-4 and TRBJ2-3; TCRdb returns TRBD2, unconfirmable since there is no DNA. This CDR3 comprises 17 residues. CDR3 sequence: CASRQLSGGAGTDTQYF.

V usage is TRBV5-1 and J usage is TRBJ1-6; TCRdb indicates TRBD1, and absent DNA this call remains unverified. The CDR3 has 16 amino acids. The germline V gene encodes CDR1 SGHRS and CDR2 YFSETQ. The CDR3 is CASSLAGGVRNSPLHF.

V usage is TRBV6-5 and J usage is TRBJ2-1; TCRdb's D gene call, TRBD1, goes unchecked for lack of DNA. Germline-derived CDR1 and CDR2 are MNHEY and SVGAGI. The CDR3 has 15 residues. The CDR3 spells CASSLDKRSYNEQFF.

This rearrangement joins TRBV2 to TRBJ2-7. Germline V lookup: CDR1 SNHLY, CDR2 FYNNEI. The CDR3 length is 12 residues. CDR3: CASSKKSYEQYF.

The CDR3 protein is CATLPDDTDTQYF. This rearrangement joins TRBV10-3 to TRBJ2-3. Germline lookup yields CDR1 ENHRY and CDR2 SYGVKD. This CDR3 comprises 13 residues.

The chain is built from TRBV6-2 or TRBV6-3 and TRBJ2-5. CDR3 length: 13 amino acids. Germline lookup yields CDR1 MNHEY and CDR2 SVGEGT. CDR3 region: CASSYDELKTQYF.

The chain recombines TRBV10-3 with TRBJ1-1. The length of the CDR3 is 18 residues. Per germline, CDR1 ENHRY and CDR2 SYGVKD. The CDR3 spells CAISVILMGQFPNTEAFF.

This chain connects TRBV11-2 to TRBJ2-3; absent DNA, TCRdb's TRBD2 call cannot be checked. CDR3 length equals 15 residues. Germline V CDR1 and CDR2: SGHAT, FQNNGV. This CDR3 is CASSLDRLAGPTQYF.

The genes are TRBV10-3 and TRBJ2-3. Germline-derived CDR1 and CDR2 are ENHRY and SYGVKD. The CDR3 totals 12 residues. This CDR3 is CAISAPIDTQYF.

The J gene is TRBJ2-3, the V gene TRBV5-8; TCRdb names TRBD1, which stays unverified in the absence of DNA. Per germline, CDR1 SGHTS and CDR2 YDEGEE. The CDR3 has 15 residues. The CDR3 protein is CASSGRGRGTDTQYF.

V is TRBV2 and J is TRBJ2-1; the TCRdb D gene call, TRBD2, has no DNA to confirm it. The CDR3 contains 13 residues. Germline assignment: CDR1 SNHLY and CDR2 FYNNEI. CDR3 in amino acids: CASTAGTGHGQFF.

Here the CDR3 reads CASTWALRNTGELFF. This chain links TRBV6-2 or TRBV6-3 with TRBJ2-2. This CDR3 is built from 15 residues. Germline CDR1 is MNHEY and CDR2 is SVGEGT.

The chain joins TRBV7-9 to TRBJ2-7; the TRBD1 assignment by TCRdb is unverifiable without DNA. CDR3 length equals 17 residues. The V gene's germline CDR1 is SEHNR and CDR2 FQNEAQ (reference sequence). The CDR3 sequence is CASSLFPVDNREYEQYF. Full variable domain (rest looked up from reference TRBV7-9 and TRBJ2-7): DTGVSQNPRHKITKRGQNVTFRCDPISEHNRLYWYRQTLGQGPEFLTYFQNEAQLEKSRLLSDRFSAERPKGSFSTLEIQRTEQGDSAMYLCASSLFPVDNREYEQYFGPGTRLTVT.

The chain couples TRBV29-1 to TRBJ2-5; TCRdb indicates TRBD1, and absent DNA this call remains unverified. Looked up from germline, CDR1 is SQVTM and CDR2 is ANQGSEA. This CDR3 spans 15 amino acids. The CDR3 region is CSVEEETQGRETQYF.

The J gene is TRBJ2-1, the V gene TRBV7-3; TCRdb's D gene call, TRBD1, goes unchecked for lack of DNA. The germline V gene encodes CDR1 SGHTA and CDR2 FQGTGA. CDR3 length: 15 amino acids. CDR3 in amino acids: CASSSRGGLDNEQFF. The variable domain in full, completed from reference TRBV7-3 and TRBJ2-1, reads GAGVSQTPSNKVTEKGKYVELRCDPISGHTALYWYRQSLGQGPEFLIYFQGTGAADDSGLPNDRFFAVRPEGSVSTLKIQRTERGDSAVYLCASSSRGGLDNEQFFGPGTRLTVL.

J is TRBJ2-1 and V is TRBV3-1; TCRdb indicates TRBD1, and absent DNA this call remains unverified. This CDR3 contains 15 residues. Germline V lookup: CDR1 LGHDT, CDR2 YNNKEL (reference sequence). CDR3 amino acids: CASRGTGGHRNLQFF.